These T cell receptor beta chains were read from a single sample in a study of early T cells in non-severe SARS-CoV-2 infection. Via MiXCR, TCRdb re-called the 5' RACE reads, giving one row per CDR3 protein. In the table there are about 60,000 distinct CDR3 sequences, 9.1% of which are singletons. Sequencing input: whole blood. Receptors originate from an adult who was a healthcare worker with PCR-confirmed SARS-CoV-2 infection or an uninfected control (not recorded which). The CDR3 runs from the conserved cysteine through the conserved F or W. The order of the fields is CDR3 DNA, CDR3 protein, D gene, V gene, J gene, clone size. The D gene is left open where the match is weak. Clone size is given for some rows only: seen once, a few or many times, or a class if the clone is expanded.

CDR3 DNA: TGCGCCAGCAGCAGCGGGACCCCCACCGGGGAGCTGTTTTTT
CDR3 protein: CASSSGTPTGELFF
D gene: TRBD2
V gene: TRBV5-1
J gene: TRBJ2-2
clone size: many

CDR3 DNA: TGTGCCACCAGCAGAGATGGGGCTTGGAATGAGCAGTTCTTC
CDR3 protein: CATSRDGAWNEQFF
D gene: .
V gene: TRBV15
J gene: TRBJ2-1
clone size: few

CDR3 DNA: TGTGCCAGCATAATGGACAGGGCGGGTCAGCCCCAGCATTTT
CDR3 protein: CASIMDRAGQPQHF
D gene: TRBD1
V gene: TRBV27
J gene: TRBJ1-5
clone size: few

CDR3 DNA: TGTGCCAGCAGTCTGGGAGGAGCGGGGAGCTCCTACAATGAGCAGTTCTTC
CDR3 protein: CASSLGGAGSSYNEQFF
D gene: TRBD2
V gene: TRBV12-3/TRBV12-4
J gene: TRBJ2-1
clone size: many

CDR3 DNA: TGTGCCAGCAGCGTAGCTGGATTAGCGGGAGGGCGGAACACCGGGGAGCTGTTTTTT
CDR3 protein: CASSVAGLAGGRNTGELFF
D gene: TRBD2
V gene: TRBV9
J gene: TRBJ2-2
clone size: many

CDR3 DNA: TGCAGTGCTAGGCGGGACAGAACTTCCGAGCAGTACTTC
CDR3 protein: CSARRDRTSEQYF
D gene: .
V gene: TRBV20-1
J gene: TRBJ2-7
clone size: .

CDR3 DNA: TGTGCCAGCAGCTTATCGCCCCGGAGGGGTAATGAAAAACTGTTTTTT
CDR3 protein: CASSLSPRRGNEKLFF
D gene: .
V gene: TRBV7-2
J gene: TRBJ1-4
clone size: few

CDR3 DNA: TGTGCCAGCAGTCCTTTCGGGGACAGGATAGTGGGTGAGCAGTTCTTC
CDR3 protein: CASSPFGDRIVGEQFF
D gene: TRBD1
V gene: TRBV9
J gene: TRBJ2-1
clone size: few

CDR3 DNA: TGTGCCAGCAGTTTATTTGGGCTAGCGGGAGCCCTGGACACAGATACGCAGTATTTT
CDR3 protein: CASSLFGLAGALDTDTQYF
D gene: TRBD2
V gene: TRBV27
J gene: TRBJ2-3
clone size: few

CDR3 DNA: TGTGCCAGCAGCCCCATCCAACGAGACAGGGGGAAGACCTACGAGCAGTACTTC
CDR3 protein: CASSPIQRDRGKTYEQYF
D gene: TRBD1
V gene: TRBV11-2
J gene: TRBJ2-7
clone size: many

CDR3 DNA: TGCAGTGCCGCACCCGACCCCTACAATGAGCAGTTCTTC
CDR3 protein: CSAAPDPYNEQFF
D gene: .
V gene: TRBV20-1
J gene: TRBJ2-1
clone size: .

CDR3 DNA: TGTGCCAGCAGCGGAATACTCTCTGGGGCCAACGTCCTGACTTTC
CDR3 protein: CASSGILSGANVLTF
D gene: .
V gene: TRBV7-6
J gene: TRBJ2-6
clone size: few

CDR3 DNA: TGTGCCACCAGTCCCTCAGGAGACCCCTACAATGAGCAGTTCTTC
CDR3 protein: CATSPSGDPYNEQFF
D gene: .
V gene: TRBV24-1
J gene: TRBJ2-1
clone size: .

CDR3 DNA: TGTGCCAGCAGCTTGGCGGGGCGCGTGAACGAGCAGTACTTC
CDR3 protein: CASSLAGRVNEQYF
D gene: .
V gene: TRBV5-6
J gene: TRBJ2-7
clone size: few

CDR3 DNA: TGCAGTGCTAGATACCGACTAGCGGGCGGTGGAGAGACCCAGTACTTC
CDR3 protein: CSARYRLAGGGETQYF
D gene: TRBD2
V gene: TRBV20-1
J gene: TRBJ2-5
clone size: medium-sized

CDR3 DNA: TGTGCCAGCAGCTTAAGTGCCGGGACTAGCACAGATACGCAGTATTTT
CDR3 protein: CASSLSAGTSTDTQYF
D gene: .
V gene: TRBV7-2
J gene: TRBJ2-3
clone size: few

CDR3 DNA: TGTGCCAGTCGACAGGGGGCCAAGACCGGGGAGCTGTTTTTT
CDR3 protein: CASRQGAKTGELFF
D gene: TRBD1
V gene: TRBV2
J gene: TRBJ2-2
clone size: .

CDR3 DNA: TGTGCCAGCAGTGGCGCAGGGTTCAATGAGCAGTTCTTC
CDR3 protein: CASSGAGFNEQFF
D gene: .
V gene: TRBV25-1
J gene: TRBJ2-1
clone size: many